This is a list of T cell receptor beta chains from one sample in a study of T-cell reconstitution after alpha-beta-depleted transplantation in children. TCRdb independently ran MiXCR on the PCR reads; one entry per CDR3 protein. This sample has 600,000 to 700,000 distinct CDR3 sequences; roughly 17% occur once, and the top ten carry 0.85% to 1.3%. Here the sequenced sample was PBMCs from the stem cell graft donor, taken from the stem cell graft. All receptors come from a human donor who donated a stem cell graft to a child with acute myeloid leukemia. Both conserved end residues are part of each CDR3. The order of the fields is V gene, D gene, clone size, J gene, CDR3 protein, CDR3 DNA. A D gene is named only where the DNA matches it firmly. Clone size appears in some rows only: once, few, many, or a class for an expanded clone.

>TRBV7-8|TRBD2|many|TRBJ2-1
CASSLAVFGGANNEQFF
TGTGCCAGCAGCTTAGCGGTTTTCGGGGGGGCCAACAATGAGCAGTTCTTC
>TRBV12-3/TRBV12-4|NA|few|TRBJ2-7
CASSLGQIIDGEQYF
TGTGCCAGCAGTCTGGGACAAATAATAGATGGCGAGCAGTACTTC
>TRBV20-1|TRBD1|many|TRBJ1-2
CSARDPGQPFYGYTF
TGCAGTGCTAGAGACCCGGGACAGCCCTTCTATGGCTACACCTTC
>TRBV11-2|NA|once|TRBJ2-3
CASSLDHWAGRRTDTQYF
TGTGCCAGCAGCTTAGATCATTGGGCGGGGCGACGCACAGATACGCAGTATTTT
>TRBV7-9|NA|few|TRBJ2-2
CASSFSRASITGELFF
TGTGCCAGCAGCTTCTCTAGGGCCTCAATCACCGGGGAGCTGTTTTTT
>TRBV6-2/TRBV6-3|TRBD1|few|TRBJ2-5
CATWQTGTGLETQYF
TGTGCCACATGGCAGACCGGGACAGGGCTCGAGACCCAGTACTTC
>TRBV10-3|TRBD1|few|TRBJ1-4
CAISATGGTNEKLFF
TGTGCCATCAGTGCTACAGGGGGCACTAATGAAAAACTGTTTTTT
>TRBV28|NA|NA|TRBJ1-6
CASRPQGTNSPLHF
TGTGCCAGCAGGCCTCAGGGGACTAATTCACCCCTCCACTTT
>TRBV15|NA|many|TRBJ2-7
CATSTGQNYEQYF
TGTGCCACCAGTACCGGGCAGAACTACGAGCAGTACTTC
>TRBV6-5|TRBD1|NA|TRBJ2-6
CASSSYPLTGKESNVLTF
TGTGCCAGCAGTTCGTATCCCTTGACAGGGAAGGAATCCAACGTCCTGACTTTC